This passage covers 26 T cell receptor beta chains from one sample sequenced in a study of T cell responses to AZD1222 COVID-19 vaccine. The data were produced by immunoSEQ multiplex PCR, yet TCRdb's version contains in-frame clones alone and is incomplete. The repertoire holds roughly 150,000 clones, with 80% to 95% as singletons. The sequencing here drew on peripheral blood, taken 28 days after the second AZD1222 dose. The receptor source for this set is an adult who received the AZD1222 COVID-19 vaccine.

The CDR3 DNA follows: TGTGCCAGTAGTATTTACCCGAACACCGGGGAGCTGTTTTTT. The encoded protein is CASSIYPNTGELFF. The rearrangement joins TRBV19 to TRBJ2-2; D is unclear. This CDR3 has 14 residues. V lost 3 bases and J lost 0, with 5 bases in between. Germline values: CDR1 LNHDA, CDR2 SQIVND (reference sequence).

The rearrangement uses TRBV30 and TRBJ1-2, with D possibly TRBD1 on 5 matching bases. Trimming removed 5 bases from V and 3 bases from J, with 22 bases in between. From germline, CDR1 is GTSNPN and CDR2 SVGIG (reference sequence). CDR3 size: 16 residues. The CDR3, as DNA: TGTGCCTGGGTCAAAAGGGCTGTTCAGGGCCACTATGGCTACACCTTC. The encoded protein is CAWVKRAVQGHYGYTF.

The J gene is TRBJ2-1, the V gene TRBV21-1; no check of the table's D call, TRBD2, against the DNA was made. TRBV21-1 is shown as a pseudogene. The CDR3 covers 14 residues. Written as DNA, the CDR3 is TGTGCCAGCAGGAGGCGGGAGGGGTCAAATGAGCAGTTCTTC. Protein: CASRRREGSNEQFF.

The rearrangement uses TRBV4-1 and TRBJ2-5; D may be TRBD1 (6 bases). The CDR3 contains 14 residues. Germline V gene sequence: CDR1 MGHRA, CDR2 YSYEKL. V was cut by 4 bases and J by 7 bases, with 16 bases left in between. The CDR3 protein is CASSPRAGDTTQYF. The CDR3 coding sequence is TGCGCCAGCAGCCCCCGGGCAGGGGACACGACCCAGTACTTC.

This chain connects TRBV11-1 to TRBJ2-3; a possible D gene is TRBD2 (6 bases). The CDR3 is made up of 13 amino acids. Deletions cut 1 base from V and 4 bases from J, with 6 bases between. Germline values: CDR1 SGHAT, CDR2 FQDESV (reference sequence). DNA for the CDR3: TGTGCCAGCAGCTTAGGGGGGGCAGATACGCAGTATTTT. Amino acids: CASSLGGADTQYF.

This chain connects TRBV5-6 to TRBJ1-6; 10 bases agree with TRBD1. The CDR3 has 16 residues. The ends lost 2 bases at V and 7 bases at J; junction bases unmatched: 6. Germline V lookup: CDR1 SGHDT, CDR2 YYEEEE. The CDR3 sequence: CASSLPGQGYNSPLHF. CDR3 sequence (DNA): TGTGCCAGCAGCTTACCGGGACAGGGGTACAATTCACCCCTCCACTTT.

The chain carries TRBV7-9 and TRBJ1-2, with 7 nucleotides matching TRBD1. CDR1 and CDR2 from the germline V gene are SEHNR and FQNEAQ (reference sequence). Trimming at V came to 5 bases and at J to 8 bases, leaving 14 bases not matched to a gene. This CDR3 has 15 residues. The CDR3 sequence is CASSPPGTALLGYTF. CDR3 bases: TGTGCCAGCAGCCCCCCCGGGACAGCGCTCTTGGGCTACACCTTC.

The V and J genes are TRBV11-2 and TRBJ1-1; D ambiguous. The V gene's germline CDR1 is SGHAT and CDR2 FQNNGV. This CDR3 comprises 13 residues. V lost 8 bases to trimming and J lost 4 bases, with 14 bases between them. The CDR3 DNA sequence: TGTGCCAGCGGCGTCTTAGAAGGCACTGAAGCTTTCTTT. This sequence encodes CASGVLEGTEAFF.

V gene TRBV19 combines with J gene TRBJ1-1; no clear D. The V gene's germline CDR1 is LNHDA and CDR2 SQIVND (reference sequence). V lost 1 base, J lost 0 bases, and 12 bases lay in between. The CDR3 is 16 amino acids. CDR3 sequence reads: CASSIAHTTVNTEAFF. DNA of the CDR3: TGTGCCAGTAGTATAGCCCACACAACGGTGAACACTGAAGCTTTCTTT.

The chain couples TRBV28 to TRBJ2-7; 8 positions agree with TRBD1. The CDR3 contains 15 residues. Trimming cost V 6 bases and J 4 bases; bases outside gene matches: 11. Germline-derived CDR1 and CDR2 are MDHEN and SYDVKM. The CDR3 DNA sequence: TGTGCCAGCAGGCTCCAACGGACAGGGAATTACGAGCAGTACTTC. This encodes CASRLQRTGNYEQYF.

This chain joins TRBV7-8 and TRBJ1-2, with 10 bases that match TRBD1. This CDR3 is 17 amino acids long. Germline CDR1 SGHVS, CDR2 FQNEAQ. The junction had 9 bases not matched to a gene; V was cut back by 2 bases and J by 3 bases. The CDR3: CASSLTGTGAGYYGYTF. CDR3 DNA sequence: TGTGCCAGCAGCTTAACCGGGACAGGGGCTGGGTACTATGGCTACACCTTC.

CDR3 protein: CSVRVSSNTEAFF. CDR3 nucleotide sequence: TGCAGCGTTCGGGTCTCGAGTAACACTGAAGCTTTCTTT. V and J are TRBV29-1 and TRBJ1-1; D call uncertain. V was pared by 5 bases and J by 2 bases, with 12 bases between. CDR1 SQVTM and CDR2 ANQGSEA come from the germline V gene. This CDR3 region has 13 residues. Full variable domain (outside the CDR3, taken from reference TRBV29-1 and TRBJ1-1): SAVISQKPSRDICQRGTSLTIQCQVDSQVTMMFWYRQQPGQSLTLIATANQGSEATYESGFVIDKFPISRPNLTFSTLTVSNMSPEDSSIYLCSVRVSSNTEAFFGQGTRLTVV.

This clone was observed a few times. This chain uses TRBV15 with TRBJ1-2; possible D gene TRBD1, 5 bases. V lost 0 bases and J lost 7, with 12 bases in between. CDR1 and CDR2 (germline): LNHNV, YYDKDF (reference sequence). CDR3 length: 14 amino acids. For the CDR3, the DNA is TGTGCCACCAGCAGAGATCCAGGGTATGGTGGCTACACCTTC. It is translated as CATSRDPGYGGYTF.

The rearrangement links TRBV2 to TRBJ2-1, with 11 bases lining up with TRBD2. J was trimmed by 5 bases and V by 3 bases; bases with no gene match: 3. This CDR3 has 15 residues. Germline V gene sequence: CDR1 SNHLY, CDR2 FYNNEI. The CDR3 coding sequence is TGTGCCAGCAGTGAGACGGGACTAGCGGACAATGAGCAGTTCTTC. This gives the protein CASSETGLADNEQFF.

The rearrangement uses TRBV4-3 and TRBJ2-7, with a possible D match to TRBD1 (5 bases). V was shortened by 2 bases and J by 4 bases, with 9 bases between the two germline ends. This CDR3 has 13 amino acids. Germline V gene lookup returns CDR1 LGHNA and CDR2 YSLEER. The DNA for the CDR3 is TGCGCCAGCAGCCAATTCGCAGGGTACGAGCAGTACTTC. Translating it yields CASSQFAGYEQYF.

This clone is medium-sized within its sample. The rearrangement uses TRBV6-4 and TRBJ1-2; 8 nucleotides agree with TRBD1. Losses at the gene ends were 6 bases for V and 0 bases for J; bases not matched to a gene: 12. There are 17 residues in the CDR3. In germline, CDR1 is MRHNA, CDR2 SNTAGT. CDR3 sequence reads: CASSPSGRGHANYGYTF. CDR3 sequence (DNA): TGTGCCAGCAGCCCCAGTGGCAGGGGGCACGCTAACTATGGCTACACCTTC.

The V call is TRBV28, the J call TRBJ2-7; 8 bases line up with TRBD1. Germline assignment: CDR1 MDHEN and CDR2 SYDVKM. Losses at the gene ends were 6 bases for V and 0 bases for J; bases not matched to a gene: 4. The CDR3 consists of 14 residues. CDR3 residues: CASSTTGGSYEQYF. In DNA form, the CDR3 reads TGTGCCAGCAGCACAACAGGGGGCTCCTACGAGCAGTACTTC.

The CDR3 spells CARRHRDRVNQPQHF. DNA of the CDR3: TGTGCCAGAAGACACCGGGACAGGGTAAATCAGCCCCAGCATTTT. This chain links TRBV5-3 with TRBJ1-5, with TRBD1 matching 9 bases. TRBV5-3 is reported as an ORF; its role is uncertain. The CDR3 is 15 residues long. V was clipped by 5 bases and J by 4 bases; unmatched bases: 7.

V gene TRBV28 combines with J gene TRBJ2-1; 7 bases are shared with TRBD1. The ends lost 6 bases at V and 6 bases at J; junction bases unmatched: 11. The V gene's germline CDR1 is MDHEN and CDR2 SYDVKM. The CDR3 has 15 residues. Here the CDR3 reads CASSPWGTAFNEQFF. The CDR3 DNA reads TGTGCCAGCAGCCCCTGGGGGACAGCATTCAATGAGCAGTTCTTC. The whole variable domain, remainder taken from reference TRBV28 and TRBJ2-1, is DVKVTQSSRYLVKRTGEKVFLECVQDMDHENMFWYRQDPGLGLRLIYFSYDVKMKEKGDIPEGYSVSREKKERFSLILESASTNQTSMYLCASSPWGTAFNEQFFGPGTRLTVL.

This chain uses TRBV6-2 or TRBV6-3 with TRBJ1-5, with unresolved D. CDR1 is MNHEY, CDR2 SVGEGT, per germline. This CDR3 has 13 residues. The V gene lost 4 bases and the J gene lost 7 bases, with 11 bases spanning the gap. This CDR3 is CASSLLMSQPQHF. The CDR3 DNA sequence: TGTGCCAGCAGTTTACTGATGAGCCAGCCCCAGCATTTT.

The CDR3 region has the DNA TGCAGCGTTGAAGATCCCTTTATCCATGAGCAGTTCTTC. It is translated as CSVEDPFIHEQFF. The chain recombines TRBV29-1 with TRBJ2-1; no firm D call. The CDR3 is 13 residues long. Germline V gene data show CDR1 as SQVTM and CDR2 as ANQGSEA. Trimming left V 0 bases short and J 8 bases short, with 11 bases between.

This chain links TRBV13 with TRBJ2-1, with 8 bases matching TRBD1. CDR3 length: 16 residues. Trimming cost V 4 bases and J 4 bases; bases outside gene matches: 9. Germline CDR1 is PRHDT and CDR2 is FYEKMQ (reference sequence). The CDR3 DNA follows: TGTGCCAGCAGCTCGCCGGACAGGGCCCCATACAATGAGCAGTTCTTC. Its translation: CASSSPDRAPYNEQFF.

CDR3 in amino acids: CASSPVAGTSYEQYF. CDR3 DNA: TGTGCCAGCAGCCCGGTGGCGGGTACATCCTACGAGCAGTACTTC. This chain uses TRBV5-4 with TRBJ2-7, with D possibly being TRBD2 (5 bases). The V gene's germline CDR1 is SGHNT and CDR2 YYREEE (reference sequence). The CDR3 has 15 amino acids. V was shortened by 4 bases and J by 1 base, with 15 bases between the two germline ends.

This rearrangement joins TRBV2 to TRBJ2-1; TRBD2 matches 10 bases. Germline V gives CDR1 SNHLY, CDR2 FYNNEI. J was trimmed by 6 bases and V by 5 bases; bases with no gene match: 7. The CDR3 loop spans 15 amino acids. CDR3 loop: CASSPGTSASNEQFF. CDR3 nucleotide sequence: TGTGCCAGCAGTCCCGGGACTAGCGCCAGCAATGAGCAGTTCTTC. Together with reference TRBV2 and TRBJ2-1, the CDR3 gives the full variable domain: EPEVTQTPSHQVTQMGQEVILRCVPISNHLYFYWYRQILGQKVEFLVSFYNNEISEKSEIFDDQFSVERPDGSNFTLKIRSTKLEDSAMYFCASSPGTSASNEQFFGPGTRLTVL.

The chain couples TRBV15 to TRBJ2-5, with D possibly being TRBD2 (5 bases). V was shortened by 8 bases and J by 2 bases, with 12 bases between the two germline ends. CDR1 and CDR2 from the germline V gene are LNHNV and YYDKDF (reference sequence). There are 13 residues in the CDR3. The CDR3 coding sequence is TGTGCCACCGGATCCGGGGAGCAAGAGACCCAGTACTTC. This encodes CATGSGEQETQYF.

The V call is TRBV7-8, the J call TRBJ2-5, with TRBD2 identical over 14 bases. Trimming at V came to 7 bases and at J to 4 bases, leaving 8 bases not matched to a gene. Germline V gene data show CDR1 as SGHVS and CDR2 as FQNEAQ. The CDR3 is made up of 16 amino acids. DNA for the CDR3: TGTGCCAGCACCTCCGGGACTAGCGGGAGTAGAGAGACCCAGTACTTC. It encodes CASTSGTSGSRETQYF. Full variable domain (rest looked up from reference TRBV7-8 and TRBJ2-5): GAGVSQSPRYKVAKRGQDVALRCDPISGHVSLFWYQQALGQGPEFLTYFQNEAQLDKSGLPSDRFFAERPEGSVSTLKIQRTQQEDSAVYLCASTSGTSGSRETQYFGPGTRLLVL.